The 25 T cell receptor beta chains presented below share a single source sample, sequenced in a study of technical replicates of blood from a few donors. Profiling relied on immunoSEQ multiplex PCR, and the TCRdb table lists in-frame clones only, not all of them. The data show approximately 76,000 clones, about 91% seen once. The sample taken for sequencing was T cells isolated from PBMCs. The receptors originated from a human donor in good health.

CDR3 sequence (DNA): TGCGCCAGCAGCCGACGGACAGGGAGCACAGATACGCAGTATTTT. Its translation is CASSRRTGSTDTQYF. This rearrangement joins TRBV5-1 to TRBJ2-3; 8 positions match TRBD1. The germline gives CDR1 SGHRS, CDR2 YFSETQ. V shed 4 bases and J 0 bases; nucleotides not matched to a gene: 4. The CDR3 runs 15 residues.

The chain couples TRBV6-1 to TRBJ1-1, with D possibly being TRBD1 (5 bases). Germline V gene data show CDR1 as MNHNS and CDR2 as SASEGT. This CDR3 region has 13 residues. The V end was cut by 5 bases, the J end by 1 base, with 8 bases between. CDR3 sequence reads: CASSYQGNTEAFF. The CDR3, as DNA: TGTGCCAGCAGTTATCAGGGGAACACTGAAGCTTTCTTT.

The chain carries TRBV28 and TRBJ1-5; possible D gene TRBD1, 5 bases. CDR3 length: 16 residues. The germline V gene encodes CDR1 MDHEN and CDR2 SYDVKM. Deletions cut 7 bases from V and 4 bases from J, with 20 bases between. The CDR3 coding sequence is TGTGCCAGCAACCCTTATGTCGGGGGGTTAAATCAGCCCCAGCATTTT. As protein: CASNPYVGGLNQPQHF.

The CDR3 DNA is TGTGCCAGCAGTTCTGCAGCGGGAGTTGCGGATGAGCAGTTCTTC. This translates into CASSSAAGVADEQFF. The J gene is TRBJ2-1, the V gene TRBV6-6; TRBD2 aligns across 8 bases. V shed 4 bases and J 8 bases; nucleotides not matched to a gene: 10. CDR1 and CDR2 from the germline V gene are MNHNY and SVGAGI (reference sequence). The CDR3 is 15 amino acids.

This clone has more than one count but fewer than ten. The J gene is TRBJ1-4, the V gene TRBV7-9; D unresolved. The CDR3 runs to 15 residues. Germline CDR1 reads SEHNR; CDR2 reads FQNEAQ (reference sequence). Between the trimmed V and J ends, which lost 6 bases and 5 bases, there was a span of 16 bases. Written as DNA, the CDR3 is TGTGCCAGCAGTTCGACTCGGACTCTGAATGAAAAACTGTTTTTT. Protein: CASSSTRTLNEKLFF.

The genes are TRBV9 and TRBJ1-4; D remains unclear. The CDR3 is 15 residues long. V was shortened by 3 bases and J by 0 bases, with 9 bases between the two germline ends. CDR1 and CDR2 from the germline V gene are SGDLS and YYNGEE. CDR3 protein: CASSGTDSTNEKLFF. CDR3 DNA sequence: TGTGCCAGCAGCGGGACGGACTCAACTAATGAAAAACTGTTTTTT.

The rearrangement links TRBV7-3 to TRBJ1-1; no reliable D call. The V end was cut by 5 bases, the J end by 1 base, with 8 bases between. The V gene's germline CDR1 is SGHTA and CDR2 FQGTGA. The CDR3 spans 13 residues. CDR3 amino acids: CASSAQPNTEAFF. Written as DNA, the CDR3 is TGTGCCAGCAGCGCACAACCGAACACTGAAGCTTTCTTT.

The chain has TRBV5-5 and TRBJ1-2; D not resolved. The germline V and J ends were trimmed by 6 bases and 5 bases, with 23 bases remaining between them. CDR3 length equals 16 residues. CDR1 and CDR2 from the germline V gene are SGHKS and YYEKEE (reference sequence). Written as DNA, the CDR3 is TGTGCCAGCATCGTGGACGCCACCGGAGGGCCTTATGGCTACACCTTC. Translation gives CASIVDATGGPYGYTF. The full variable domain, its missing parts supplied by reference TRBV5-5 and TRBJ1-2, is DAGVTQSPTHLIKTRGQQVTLRCSPISGHKSVSWYQQVLGQGPQFIFQYYEKEERGRGNFPDRFSARQFPNYSSELNVNALLLGDSALYLCASIVDATGGPYGYTFGSGTRLTVV.

The genes are TRBV7-9 and TRBJ2-5; D is perhaps TRBD2 (6 bases). CDR3 size: 14 residues. V lost 6 bases, J lost 0 bases, and 11 bases lay in between. Germline assignment: CDR1 SEHNR and CDR2 FQNEAQ (reference sequence). The CDR3 spells CASSGRGYQETQYF. The CDR3 DNA follows: TGTGCCAGCAGTGGACGGGGGTACCAAGAGACCCAGTACTTC.

This sequence joins TRBV4-1 and TRBJ1-2; 9 bases line up with TRBD1. With 1 base clipped from V and 8 bases from J, the junction kept 8 bases outside the gene matches. Per germline, CDR1 MGHRA and CDR2 YSYEKL. The CDR3 is 15 residues long. CDR3 in DNA: TGCGCCAGCAGCCAAGTACAGGGGGCCACTCACGGCTACACCTTC. Its protein is CASSQVQGATHGYTF.

The chain combines TRBV5-1 with TRBJ1-5; maybe TRBD1 (5 bases). This CDR3 contains 15 residues. Germline loops: CDR1 SGHRS, CDR2 YFSETQ. Trimming took off 0 bases at V and 4 bases at J, with 11 bases between the two ends. CDR3 DNA: TGCGCCAGCAGCTTGGCGGGCAGGGTAAATCAGCCCCAGCATTTT. It is translated as CASSLAGRVNQPQHF. The full variable domain, rest sourced from reference TRBV5-1 and TRBJ1-5, is KAGVTQTPRYLIKTRGQQVTLSCSPISGHRSVSWYQQTPGQGLQFLFEYFSETQRNKGNFPGRFSGRQFSNSRSEMNVSTLELGDSALYLCASSLAGRVNQPQHFGDGTRLSIL.

Only one count was recorded for this clone. This rearrangement joins TRBV5-1 to TRBJ2-3; tentatively, D is TRBD1 (5 bases). This CDR3 contains 15 residues. The germline CDR1 and CDR2 sequences are SGHRS and YFSETQ. V lost 2 bases, J lost 1 base, and 11 bases lay in between. The DNA of the CDR3 is TGCGCCAGCAGCTTAGGGGTGGGCCGCACAGATACGCAGTATTTT. Protein product: CASSLGVGRTDTQYF.

The V and J genes are TRBV27 and TRBJ2-7; the match to TRBD2 covers 11 bases. Trimming cost V 3 bases and J 4 bases; bases outside gene matches: 5. CDR1 and CDR2 from the germline V gene are MNHEY and SMNVEV (reference sequence). This CDR3 region has 15 residues. The CDR3 DNA reads as TGTGCCAGCAGTTTGGTAGGGACTAGCGGTTACGAGCAGTACTTC. Protein product: CASSLVGTSGYEQYF.

This clone was counted once. This rearrangement joins TRBV6-1 to TRBJ2-3; the D is unclear. This CDR3 contains 14 residues. V was pared by 5 bases and J by 0 bases, with 9 bases between. From germline, CDR1 is MNHNS and CDR2 SASEGT. The CDR3, as DNA: TGTGCCAGCAGTACCGAGATCAGCACAGATACGCAGTATTTT. It is translated as CASSTEISTDTQYF.

CDR3 DNA: TGTGCCAGCAGCACGTTAGCGGGGGGTACCTACGAGCAGTACTTC. Its protein is CASSTLAGGTYEQYF. The chain recombines TRBV5-4 with TRBJ2-7, with TRBD2 identical over 10 bases. With 4 bases clipped from V and 2 bases from J, the junction kept 6 bases outside the gene matches. The CDR3 is made up of 15 amino acids. Germline V gene sequence: CDR1 SGHNT, CDR2 YYREEE (reference sequence).

V is TRBV5-1 and J is TRBJ1-4, with TRBD1 identical over 10 bases. V was pared by 6 bases and J by 6 bases, with 14 bases of the junction left unmatched. Germline loops: CDR1 SGHRS, CDR2 YFSETQ. The CDR3 sequence is 17 residues long. The DNA of the CDR3 is TGCGCCAGCACCGCGTCTCGTGCCGGGACAGGGGATGAAAAACTGTTTTTT. Encoded protein: CASTASRAGTGDEKLFF.

V and J are TRBV6-5 and TRBJ2-2; D possibly corresponds to TRBD1 (6 bases). Germline assignment: CDR1 MNHEY and CDR2 SVGAGI. V shed 3 bases and J shed 0 bases, with 11 bases lying between them. This CDR3 has 16 residues. CDR3 sequence: CASSYSTGPNTGELFF. CDR3 DNA: TGTGCCAGCAGTTATAGTACAGGGCCGAACACCGGGGAGCTGTTTTTT.

This clone appeared a few times. V is TRBV9 and J is TRBJ2-2, with D unresolved. The ends were cut back, 2 bases at V and 5 bases at J, with 7 bases in the middle. CDR1 is SGDLS, CDR2 YYNGEE, per germline. The CDR3 consists of 13 residues. CDR3 region: CASSVRSTGELFF. In DNA form, the CDR3 reads TGTGCCAGCAGCGTTCGCAGTACCGGGGAGCTGTTTTTT.

Notes on this clone: Other DNA sequences in the same sample also yield this CDR3. V is TRBV19 and J is TRBJ2-7; the D gene is possibly TRBD1 (6 bases). This CDR3 is built from 12 residues. V gave up 5 bases and J gave up 4 bases, with 9 bases separating them. Germline-derived CDR1 and CDR2 are LNHDA and SQIVND (reference sequence). CDR3 amino acids: CASSPQGYEQYF. Here the CDR3 DNA reads TGTGCCAGTAGTCCACAGGGATACGAGCAGTACTTC. The variable domain in full, completed from reference TRBV19 and TRBJ2-7, reads DGGITQSPKYLFRKEGQNVTLSCEQNLNHDAMYWYRQDPGQGLRLIYYSQIVNDFQKGDIAEGYSVSREKKESFPLTVTSAQKNPTAFYLCASSPQGYEQYFGPGTRLTVT.

The rearrangement joins TRBV25-1 to TRBJ1-2; D uncertain. The germline CDR1 and CDR2 sequences are MGHDK and SYGVNS. V lost 3 bases and J lost 4, with 9 bases in between. This CDR3 has 13 amino acids. CDR3 region: CASSDRAFYGYTF. The CDR3 region has the DNA TGTGCCAGCAGTGACCGAGCTTTCTATGGCTACACCTTC.

The chain uses TRBV5-1 and TRBJ2-7; D may be TRBD2 (5 bases). CDR3 length: 15 residues. CDR1 and CDR2 from the germline V gene are SGHRS and YFSETQ. V was shortened by 4 bases and J by 0 bases, with 14 bases between the two germline ends. The CDR3 protein is CASSPDVSGSYEQYF. In nucleotides, the CDR3 is TGCGCCAGCAGCCCCGACGTCAGCGGCTCCTACGAGCAGTACTTC.

The CDR3 DNA reads TGCGCCAGCAGCCTGGGGACAGGGGGTGGTGAAAAACTGTTTTTT. This sequence encodes CASSLGTGGGEKLFF. This rearrangement joins TRBV5-1 to TRBJ1-4; TRBD1 aligns across 11 bases. Germline CDR1 reads SGHRS; CDR2 reads YFSETQ. The CDR3 extends over 15 amino acids. V trimming: 4 bases; J trimming: 7 bases; junction bases outside the gene matches: 6.

The rearrangement uses TRBV11-2 and TRBJ2-6; D perhaps matches TRBD2 (5 bases). The CDR3 is 19 residues long. Germline values: CDR1 SGHAT, CDR2 FQNNGV. Trimming removed 3 bases from V and 4 bases from J, with 22 bases in between. This chain's CDR3 is CASSFLVGDIVLGANVLTF. The DNA for the CDR3 is TGTGCCAGCAGCTTCTTGGTCGGGGATATTGTACTAGGGGCCAACGTCCTGACTTTC.

The chain links TRBV11-2 to TRBJ1-2; D ambiguous. Germline CDR1 is SGHAT and CDR2 is FQNNGV. This CDR3 comprises 13 residues. V shed 1 base and J shed 8 bases, with 11 bases lying between them. The CDR3 spells CASSLATVRGYTF. In nucleotides, the CDR3 is TGTGCCAGCAGCTTAGCTACCGTGCGGGGCTACACCTTC.

This rearrangement joins TRBV5-1 to TRBJ2-7; 11 bases align to TRBD2. After removal of 0 bases from V and 0 bases from J, the junction contained 5 bases not matched to a gene. This CDR3 has 17 amino acids. CDR1 and CDR2 from the germline V gene are SGHRS and YFSETQ. CDR3 region: CASSLAASGRNSYEQYF. CDR3 nucleotide sequence: TGCGCCAGCAGCTTGGCGGCTAGCGGGAGGAACTCCTACGAGCAGTACTTC.